This is a list of T cell receptor beta chains from one sample in a study of sequential checkpoint blockade in melanoma. The repertoire was sequenced with immunoSEQ multiplex PCR; TCRdb's copy has only in-frame clones and lacks some. Of approximately 1,000 clones in the sample, 21% are singletons; the top ten hold roughly 12%. Source: tumor tissue (inferred from file names), taken from a patient given nivolumab and ipilimumab in sequence. Receptor source: a human donor with melanoma. The CDR3 runs from the conserved cysteine through the conserved F or W.

j_call v_call cdr3_aa
TRBJ1-5 TRBV10-3 CAISESNREALRQHF
TRBJ1-5 TRBV11-3 CASSRDTGRNQPQHF
TRBJ2-7 TRBV18 CASSPPTDHEQYF
TRBJ2-6 TRBV10-3 CAISESEGSGANVLTF
TRBJ1-2 TRBV19 CASSGTGMGYTF
TRBJ2-5 TRBV11-3 CASSLVSRGEETQYF
TRBJ2-2 TRBV19 CASSDRGTGELFF
TRBJ1-2 TRBV18 CASSPPTESYGYTF
TRBJ2-1 TRBV6-8 CASMMAGFYNEQFF
TRBJ2-3 TRBV6-8 CAIGLAGGQDTQYF
TRBJ1-3 TRBV2 CASSDDWARNTIYF
TRBJ2-7 TRBV30 CAWSHGGKQYF
TRBJ2-3 TRBV11-3 CASSLVLGRTTDTQYF
TRBJ2-4 TRBV6-8 CASSYSPGSGNIQYF
TRBJ2-2 TRBV9 CASSVVPSPGTGELFF
TRBJ1-5 TRBV18 CASSPGGGQPQHF
TRBJ2-5 TRBV10-2 CASSVLRWETQYF
TRBJ2-4 TRBV11-3 CASSFTQGNKNIQYF
TRBJ2-3 TRBV11-3 CASSLGGGSADTQYF
TRBJ2-7 TRBV12-5 CASTLGQPSGEQYF
TRBJ2-7 TRBV6-8 CASSPPLTGLYEQYF
TRBJ2-7 TRBV6-8 CASSRSRDSPISLSYEQYF
TRBJ2-3 TRBV6-8 CASSPTSGGPTDTQYF
TRBJ2-1 TRBV11-3 CASSSSSGGAYNEQFF
TRBJ2-7 TRBV18 CASSQLPVGQGAHEQYF
TRBJ2-2 TRBV19 CASSPPHLGATTGELFF
TRBJ1-3 TRBV6-8 CASSYSFSGNTIYF
TRBJ2-7 TRBV6-8 CASSSMGRLSYEQYF
TRBJ2-7 TRBV5-1 CASSLSVGGAYEQYF
TRBJ1-1 TRBV18 CASSRRDGGDTEAFF
TRBJ2-1 TRBV11-3 CASSSGQGPYNEQFF
TRBJ1-1 TRBV7-1 CASSLTRGVGAFF
TRBJ2-1 TRBV18 CASSPQRDEQFF
TRBJ1-1 TRBV19 CASSKGQERTEAFF
TRBJ2-6 TRBV6-8 CASSLTDSGANVLTF
TRBJ2-6 TRBV2 CAATGQGVSSGANVLTF
TRBJ2-3 TRBV12-5 CASTHLAGGSSSTDTQYF
TRBJ1-5 TRBV19 CASSRLGQRAHQPQHF
TRBJ2-6 TRBV11-3 CASSLGGNSGANVLTF
TRBJ1-3 TRBV11-3 CASSPSTAFSSGNTIYF
TRBJ2-7 TRBV5-1 CASSYWGDSYEQYF
TRBJ1-1 TRBV19 CASSIKDRGLGDTEAFF
TRBJ2-7 TRBV9 CASSATEYEQYF
TRBJ1-5 TRBV10-3 CASSKFYSNQPQHF
TRBJ2-1 TRBV6-8 CAIRPRDGDNEQFF
TRBJ1-6 TRBV18 CASSPRGGLSTSYNSPLHF
TRBJ1-5 TRBV7-1 CASSLGPEGPQHF
TRBJ2-1 TRBV4-1 CASSPTGSYNEQFF
TRBJ1-2 TRBV29-1 CSVPGQGVEGYTF
TRBJ1-3 TRBV11-3 CASSPLGITGNTIYF
TRBJ1-3 TRBV9 CASSGGTGPGNTIYF
TRBJ1-6 TRBV28 CASRGLQYNSPLHF
TRBJ1-1 TRBV19 CASSIKEGWRTEAFF
TRBJ1-5 TRBV6-8 CASSSKGNGNQPQHF
TRBJ1-6 TRBV19 CASTTGTGAAYNSPLHF
TRBJ2-2 TRBV11-3 CASSPWANTGELFF
TRBJ1-1 TRBV5-1 CASSLGRTGNTEAFF
TRBJ2-7 TRBV18 CASSPAGAPYEQYF
TRBJ1-6 TRBV6-8 CASSATGQGGSPLHF